This TCR beta chain was found in a study of blood T cell repertoires in COVID-19. Whole-study context: The cDNA or gDNA used as material had been derived from T cells, B-cell-depleted T cells, or PBMCs.

Participants, about 18 to 90 years old, spanned under 25 US areas. Participant reports of clinical history set cohort assignment. V gave up 1 base and J gave up 10 bases; unmatched junction bases: 8. Germline CDR1 and CDR2: MNHNS and SASEGT. The CDR3 runs 15 residues. Measured with immunoSEQ multiplex PCR; TCRdb has only the in-frame clones, and not every one. Here the sample spans 130,000 to 150,000 clones, 85% to 90% being singletons. Sequencing was done on a sample of PBMCs or T cells enriched from blood (not recorded which). This sequence was found in a woman in her 30s with acute COVID-19. The chain uses TRBV6-1 and TRBJ2-1, with TRBD2 matching over 9 bases. The chain's CDR3 is CASSEVRGLAGEQFF. The CDR3 DNA is TGTGCCAGCAGTGAAGTTCGAGGTCTAGCGGGGGAGCAGTTCTTC.